This TCR beta chain was recorded in a study of Graves' ophthalmopathy and Graves' hyperthyroidism. Germline V CDR1 and CDR2: MNHEY, SVGEGT. This CDR3 comprises 17 residues. The J segment lost 11 bases and the V segment lost 7 bases, leaving 25 bases of the junction unmatched. Study observations and caveats: Blood shared most expanded thyroid clonotypes above 0.001 frequency.

Worth noting for this clonotype: Its matching antigen is unknown.

RNA transcripts were the template, and TCR beta CDR3 regions were amplified from them. HTBI-primed first-round RT-PCR preceded second-round multiplex PCR. TCRdb called the multiplex PCR reads again in MiXCR, with one record for every CDR3 protein. The data contain about 16,000 distinct CDR3 sequences, 46% of them singletons. The authors used Ficoll-Paque density gradient centrifugation to separate PBMCs. The input was about 10 ml of fresh peripheral blood. The sample consisted of peripheral blood. The J gene is TRBJ2-7, the V gene TRBV6-2 or TRBV6-3; TRBD2 aligns across 8 bases. This receptor was obtained from a woman aged 40 to 50 with stable Graves' hyperthyroidism. Here the CDR3 DNA reads TGTGCCAGCAACGCGCCCCAGGTGCGGGGGGTCCGAGCAGGAAAGTACTTC. It specifies CASNAPQVRGVRAGKYF.